This T cell receptor (beta chain) was observed in a study of blood T cell repertoires in COVID-19. This CDR3 is 14 amino acids long. V was pared by 5 bases and J by 0 bases, with 11 bases between. Germline CDR1 and CDR2: SGHTA and FQGNSA. Some clones are missing from TCRdb's copy, which holds only in-frame ones; the method was immunoSEQ multiplex PCR. The table includes about 170,000 clones, approximately 90% detected once. Sample: peripheral blood. This sequence joins TRBV7-2 and TRBJ2-7; D unresolved. The source is a man between 18 and 35 years old with COVID-19, enrolled during active disease. The CDR3 DNA reads as TGTGCCAGCAGCCTCGTCTCGGTCTCCTACGAGCAGTACTTC. It codes for CASSLVSVSYEQYF.